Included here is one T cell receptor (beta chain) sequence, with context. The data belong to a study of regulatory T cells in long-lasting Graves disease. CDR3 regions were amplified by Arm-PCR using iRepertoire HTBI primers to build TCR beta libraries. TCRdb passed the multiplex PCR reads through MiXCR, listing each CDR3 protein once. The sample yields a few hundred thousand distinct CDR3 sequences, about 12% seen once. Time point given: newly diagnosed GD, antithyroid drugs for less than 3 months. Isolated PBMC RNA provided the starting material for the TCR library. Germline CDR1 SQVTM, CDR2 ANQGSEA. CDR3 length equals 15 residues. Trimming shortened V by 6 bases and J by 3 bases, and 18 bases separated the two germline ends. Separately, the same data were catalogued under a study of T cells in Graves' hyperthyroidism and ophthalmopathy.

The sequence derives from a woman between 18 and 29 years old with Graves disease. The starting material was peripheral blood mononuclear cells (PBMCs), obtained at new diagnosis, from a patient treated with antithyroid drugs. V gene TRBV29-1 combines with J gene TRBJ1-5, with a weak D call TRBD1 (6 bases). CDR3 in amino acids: CSVAWGAALNQPQHF. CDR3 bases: TGCAGCGTCGCCTGGGGGGCTGCTCTCAATCAGCCCCAGCATTTT.